Shown below are 25 T cell receptor beta chains from a single sample sequenced in a study of blood T cell repertoires in COVID-19. TCRdb's table, derived via immunoSEQ multiplex PCR, lists solely in-frame clones and lacks some. The sample has over 150,000 clones, roughly four fifths seen once; the top ten hold about 11%. Material: PBMCs or T cells enriched from blood (not recorded which). Receptors were obtained from a man aged 40-49 years who had recovered from COVID-19.

V usage is TRBV14 and J usage is TRBJ1-6; 9 bases align to TRBD1. With 4 bases clipped from V and 7 bases from J, the junction kept 5 bases outside the gene matches. Per the germline V gene, CDR1 is SGHDN and CDR2 is FVKESK. The CDR3 extends over 15 amino acids. The CDR3 DNA sequence: TGTGCCAGCAGCCCACAGGGGGCGATGAATTCACCCCTCCACTTT. It yields the protein CASSPQGAMNSPLHF.

The chain carries TRBV6-1 and TRBJ2-3; tentatively, D is TRBD2 (5 bases). Between the trimmed V and J ends, which lost 0 bases and 3 bases, there was a span of 10 bases. CDR1 is MNHNS and CDR2 is SASEGT in the germline V gene. The CDR3 extends over 15 amino acids. The CDR3 nucleotides read TGTGCCAGCAGTGAAGCGGGAGATTGGACAGATACGCAGTATTTT. It translates to CASSEAGDWTDTQYF.

The rearrangement joins TRBV5-1 to TRBJ2-5; weak D call: TRBD1 (7 bases). V was clipped by 0 bases and J by 2 bases, with 14 bases between them. This CDR3 comprises 16 residues. The germline gives CDR1 SGHRS, CDR2 YFSETQ. CDR3 sequence: CASSLAGGLGQETQYF. For the CDR3, the DNA is TGCGCCAGCAGCTTGGCAGGGGGGCTCGGGCAAGAGACCCAGTACTTC.

The chain is built from TRBV19 and TRBJ1-4; 7 bases align to TRBD1. Germline loops: CDR1 LNHDA, CDR2 SQIVND (reference sequence). This CDR3 is built from 14 residues. The J segment lost 0 bases and the V segment lost 10 bases, leaving 5 bases of the junction unmatched. CDR3 in amino acids: CATQGVATNEKLFF. The CDR3 DNA follows: TGTGCCACCCAGGGGGTGGCAACTAATGAAAAACTGTTTTTT.

This chain connects TRBV5-1 to TRBJ2-1; TRBD2 is a possible D gene (6 bases). CDR1 SGHRS and CDR2 YFSETQ come from the germline V gene. V lost 0 bases to trimming and J lost 4 bases, with 11 bases between them. The CDR3 consists of 15 residues. The CDR3 reads CASSLGVGTYNEQFF. CDR3 bases: TGCGCCAGCAGCTTGGGAGTCGGGACTTACAATGAGCAGTTCTTC.

J is TRBJ2-5 and V is TRBV4-2; 9 positions agree with TRBD1. There are 15 residues in the CDR3. Germline assignment: CDR1 LGHNA and CDR2 YNFKEQ. J was trimmed by 10 bases and V by 0 bases; bases with no gene match: 9. The CDR3 loop is CASSQDLRDRAYQYF. The CDR3 DNA sequence: TGTGCCAGCAGCCAAGATCTCAGGGACAGGGCCTACCAGTACTTC.

The rearrangement links TRBV10-3 to TRBJ2-7; TRBD2 is a possible D gene (6 bases). Germline-derived CDR1 and CDR2 are ENHRY and SYGVKD. V gave up 8 bases and J gave up 6 bases, with 23 bases separating them. CDR3 length: 15 residues. CDR3 residues: CAIPGGGRGTAEQYF. CDR3 nucleotide sequence: TGTGCCATCCCCGGGGGAGGACGCGGGACTGCCGAGCAGTACTTC.

The gene calls are TRBV6-5 and TRBJ2-1; D is uncertain. Per germline, CDR1 MNHEY and CDR2 SVGAGI. The ends were cut back, 0 bases at V and 8 bases at J, with 8 bases in the middle. The CDR3 spans 13 residues. CDR3 nucleotide sequence: TGTGCCAGCAGTTACTCCGGTTGGTATGAGCAGTTCTTC. Protein: CASSYSGWYEQFF.

The CDR3 protein is CAIRGGPQETQYF. The CDR3, as DNA: TGTGCCATCAGGGGTGGGCCCCAAGAGACCCAGTACTTC. This chain connects TRBV10-3 to TRBJ2-5; D is unclear. Per germline, CDR1 ENHRY and CDR2 SYGVKD. V lost 6 bases and J lost 1, with 9 bases in between. The CDR3 is made up of 13 amino acids.

The CDR3 DNA sequence: TGTGCCAGCAGCGTAGCGCGAGCGGGAGGGCCCCAGTACTTC. It specifies CASSVARAGGPQYF. The chain combines TRBV9 with TRBJ2-5; 10 nucleotides agree with TRBD2. The CDR3 is made up of 14 amino acids. The ends lost 0 bases at V and 9 bases at J; junction bases unmatched: 5. The germline CDR1 and CDR2 sequences are SGDLS and YYNGEE.

This clone showed up just a few times. The J gene is TRBJ1-4, the V gene TRBV2; D is perhaps TRBD1 (5 bases). This CDR3 spans 17 amino acids. Trimming shortened V by 3 bases and J by 4 bases, and 18 bases separated the two germline ends. Germline CDR1 reads SNHLY; CDR2 reads FYNNEI. The CDR3 sequence: CASSEVPDWRGNEKLFF. CDR3 DNA sequence: TGTGCCAGCAGTGAGGTCCCGGATTGGAGGGGTAATGAAAAACTGTTTTTT.

The rearrangement joins TRBV28 to TRBJ1-2; D perhaps matches TRBD1 (5 bases). The germline V and J ends were trimmed by 6 bases and 6 bases, with 8 bases remaining between them. Germline V gene lookup returns CDR1 MDHEN and CDR2 SYDVKM. CDR3 length: 11 amino acids. In nucleotides, the CDR3 is TGTGCCAGCAGCCCAGGGAATGGCTACACCTTC. Translated: CASSPGNGYTF.

This clone has a single count. J is TRBJ1-5 and V is TRBV27, with unresolved D. With 5 bases removed from V and 2 bases from J, the gap between germline ends came to 19 bases. The CDR3 runs 17 residues. The germline V gene encodes CDR1 MNHEY and CDR2 SMNVEV (reference sequence). CDR3 DNA: TGTGCCAGCAGTCTCCTGATGTCCCCCGGGGGCAATCAGCCCCAGCATTTT. Amino acids: CASSLLMSPGGNQPQHF.

The V call is TRBV6-1, the J call TRBJ2-1; D might be TRBD2 (5 bases). The CDR3 runs to 15 residues. Deletions cut 2 bases from V and 1 base from J, with 9 bases between. Germline V lookup: CDR1 MNHNS, CDR2 SASEGT. The CDR3 coding sequence is TGTGCCAGCAGTGAAATGACTACATCCTACAATGAGCAGTTCTTC. Encoded protein: CASSEMTTSYNEQFF.

The chain uses TRBV7-2 and TRBJ2-1; 7 bases are shared with TRBD1. Per germline, CDR1 SGHTA and CDR2 FQGNSA. CDR3 length: 13 amino acids. Trimming removed 8 bases from V and 5 bases from J; junction bases left unmatched: 6. CDR3 sequence: CASSQQGDNEQFF. The CDR3 coding sequence is TGTGCCAGCTCCCAGCAGGGGGACAATGAGCAGTTCTTC.

The chain carries TRBV4-2 and TRBJ2-3; D not resolved. V lost 0 bases and J 2 bases, leaving 6 bases between the germline ends. Looked up from germline, CDR1 is LGHNA and CDR2 is YNFKEQ. The CDR3 totals 14 residues. In nucleotides, the CDR3 is TGTGCCAGCAGCCAAGACTGGCTCACAGATACGCAGTATTTT. This encodes CASSQDWLTDTQYF.

This rearrangement joins TRBV18 to TRBJ2-3; 13 nucleotides agree with TRBD2. This CDR3 comprises 17 residues. The germline V gene has CDR1 KGHSH and CDR2 LQKENI. V shed 0 bases and J 1 base; nucleotides not matched to a gene: 1. Written as DNA, the CDR3 is TGTGCCAGCTCACCACCCGGACTAGCGGGAGGCACAGATACGCAGTATTTT. Amino acids: CASSPPGLAGGTDTQYF.

The chain joins TRBV5-1 to TRBJ2-2; the match to TRBD1 covers 8 bases. The CDR3 sequence is 16 residues long. Trimming at V came to 4 bases and at J to 3 bases, leaving 8 bases not matched to a gene. CDR1 SGHRS and CDR2 YFSETQ come from the germline V gene. As DNA, the CDR3 is TGCGCCAGCAGCGGCGCAGGGGGCATTTACACCGGGGAGCTGTTTTTT. Amino acid sequence: CASSGAGGIYTGELFF. Using reference TRBV5-1 and TRBJ2-2 for the parts outside the CDR3, the full variable domain is KAGVTQTPRYLIKTRGQQVTLSCSPISGHRSVSWYQQTPGQGLQFLFEYFSETQRNKGNFPGRFSGRQFSNSRSEMNVSTLELGDSALYLCASSGAGGIYTGELFFGEGSRLTVL.

The chain couples TRBV2 to TRBJ2-3; 11 nucleotides align to TRBD2. Germline V lookup: CDR1 SNHLY, CDR2 FYNNEI. The CDR3 length is 15 residues. Trimming cost V 8 bases and J 1 base; bases outside gene matches: 5. The CDR3, as DNA: TGTGCCAGCGGGGGGGGACTAGCGGGCACAGATACGCAGTATTTT. Translating gives CASGGGLAGTDTQYF.

V gene TRBV2 combines with J gene TRBJ1-5, with TRBD1 identical over 7 bases. With V trimmed by 5 bases and J by 4 bases, 5 bases remained unmatched. The germline V gene encodes CDR1 SNHLY and CDR2 FYNNEI. This CDR3 contains 14 residues. Here the CDR3 reads CASSQEQGNQPQHF. The DNA of the CDR3 is TGTGCCAGCAGTCAAGAACAGGGGAATCAGCCCCAGCATTTT.

V gene TRBV9 combines with J gene TRBJ2-6; TRBD1 might be the D (6 bases). Trimming removed 4 bases at V and 4 bases at J, with 15 bases between. Germline V gives CDR1 SGDLS, CDR2 YYNGEE. This CDR3 comprises 16 residues. CDR3 region: CASSIVGTPGANVLTF. The CDR3 coding sequence is TGTGCCAGCAGCATCGTCGGGACACCCGGGGCCAACGTCCTGACTTTC.

This chain uses TRBV5-5 with TRBJ2-2; 9 bases agree with TRBD2. CDR3 length equals 16 residues. V lost 4 bases, J lost 7 bases, and 11 bases stayed unmatched. Germline V CDR1 and CDR2: SGHKS, YYEKEE (reference sequence). The CDR3 here is CASSPRREGGGGELFF. The CDR3 DNA reads TGTGCCAGCAGCCCCCGGCGGGAGGGCGGGGGCGGGGAGCTGTTTTTT. Based on the CDR3 plus reference TRBV5-5 and TRBJ2-2, the full variable domain is DAGVTQSPTHLIKTRGQQVTLRCSPISGHKSVSWYQQVLGQGPQFIFQYYEKEERGRGNFPDRFSARQFPNYSSELNVNALLLGDSALYLCASSPRREGGGGELFFGEGSRLTVL.

The chain couples TRBV27 to TRBJ2-5; a weak D match, TRBD1 (6 bases). V lost 1 base and J 0 bases, leaving 12 bases between the germline ends. This CDR3 contains 16 residues. Germline V gives CDR1 MNHEY, CDR2 SMNVEV (reference sequence). In DNA, the CDR3 is TGTGCCAGCAGTTTATTCGGCAGGGGCGACCAAGAGACCCAGTACTTC. Amino acids: CASSLFGRGDQETQYF.

The V call is TRBV18, the J call TRBJ1-4; D ambiguous. Trimming pared 6 bases from V and 7 bases from J, leaving 12 bases between. Germline CDR1 reads KGHSH; CDR2 reads LQKENI. The CDR3 length is 13 residues. The CDR3 reads CASSPGGSEKLFF. CDR3 coding DNA: TGTGCCAGCTCGCCGGGAGGGAGTGAAAAACTGTTTTTT. Based on the CDR3 plus reference TRBV18 and TRBJ1-4, the full variable domain is NAGVMQNPRHLVRRRGQEARLRCSPMKGHSHVYWYRQLPEEGLKFMVYLQKENIIDESGMPKERFSAEFPKEGPSILRIQQVVRGDSAAYFCASSPGGSEKLFFGSGTQLSVL.

The chain has TRBV19 and TRBJ2-1; 15 bases map to TRBD2. The CDR3 spans 19 residues. Germline V gene lookup returns CDR1 LNHDA and CDR2 SQIVND (reference sequence). Trimming at V came to 6 bases and at J to 8 bases, leaving 17 bases not matched to a gene. The CDR3 loop reads CASSSGLAGGKQGGDEQFF. The CDR3 region has the DNA TGTGCCAGTAGCAGCGGACTAGCGGGAGGGAAACAAGGGGGGGATGAGCAGTTCTTC. Using reference TRBV19 and TRBJ2-1 for the parts outside the CDR3, the full variable domain is DGGITQSPKYLFRKEGQNVTLSCEQNLNHDAMYWYRQDPGQGLRLIYYSQIVNDFQKGDIAEGYSVSREKKESFPLTVTSAQKNPTAFYLCASSSGLAGGKQGGDEQFFGPGTRLTVL.